Following are 12 T cell receptor beta chains from one sample sequenced in a study of graft-versus-host responses after intestinal transplantation (dated by TCRdb to about 2021). Library method: the immunoSEQ multiplex PCR assay. Not all clones reach the TCRdb copy of this immuneACCESS table, which keeps in-frame sequences only. Checked studies attribute under half of the gap to unresolved V genes and leave the rest unexplained. For this sample the table gives about 54,000 clones, of which about 90% were detected only once. Of the sample, approximately 5.5% is held by the ten largest clones. Sequencing used PBMCs, obtained roughly 660 days after intestinal transplant. The origin of the receptors is a human patient who received an intestinal transplant, so some T cells may come from the graft donor.

V usage is TRBV6-5 and J usage is TRBJ2-7; D is undetermined. This CDR3 has 14 amino acids. Germline-derived CDR1 and CDR2 are MNHEY and SVGAGI. V was clipped by 6 bases and J by 3 bases, with 15 bases between them. The CDR3 nucleotides read TGTGCCAGCAGAGAGTCTACCTTAATCTACGAGCAGTACTTC. Its translation is CASRESTLIYEQYF.

This sequence joins TRBV2 and TRBJ2-1; D not resolved. The CDR3 loop spans 15 amino acids. Germline assignment: CDR1 SNHLY and CDR2 FYNNEI. V was shortened by 2 bases and J by 0 bases, with 8 bases between the two germline ends. The DNA for the CDR3 is TGTGCCAGCAGTGAAACTGCGAGCTCCTACAATGAGCAGTTCTTC. Its translation is CASSETASSYNEQFF. Supplemented by reference TRBV2 and TRBJ2-1, the full variable domain reads EPEVTQTPSHQVTQMGQEVILRCVPISNHLYFYWYRQILGQKVEFLVSFYNNEISEKSEIFDDQFSVERPDGSNFTLKIRSTKLEDSAMYFCASSETASSYNEQFFGPGTRLTVL.

The genes are TRBV4-1 and TRBJ1-5, with 7 positions matching TRBD1. CDR1 is MGHRA and CDR2 is YSYEKL in the germline V gene. V lost 3 bases and J lost 5; bases outside the gene matches: 7. This CDR3 has 15 amino acids. The CDR3 sequence: CASSQTGYGDQPQHF. Written as DNA, the CDR3 is TGCGCCAGCAGCCAGACAGGGTACGGGGATCAGCCCCAGCATTTT.

The rearrangement links TRBV9 to TRBJ2-5, with D possibly TRBD1 on 5 matching bases. Trimming removed 2 bases from V and 2 bases from J, with 13 bases in between. The germline gives CDR1 SGDLS, CDR2 YYNGEE. This CDR3 comprises 15 residues. CDR3 region: CASSVSPREQETQYF. The CDR3 DNA follows: TGTGCCAGCAGCGTTTCTCCCAGGGAACAAGAGACCCAGTACTTC.

The J gene is TRBJ2-1, the V gene TRBV4-1; D is perhaps TRBD2 (6 bases). This CDR3 contains 16 residues. The V end lost 4 bases, the J end lost 0 bases, and 13 bases lay between the germline ends. Germline CDR1 is MGHRA and CDR2 is YSYEKL. The DNA of the CDR3 is TGCGCCAGCAGCCTCCCAAGGGGACTCTCCTACAATGAGCAGTTCTTC. Amino acids: CASSLPRGLSYNEQFF.

Worth noting for this clone: Within the sample, other DNA sequences also encode this same CDR3. The chain links TRBV19 to TRBJ1-1; D is unresolved. The CDR3 runs 13 residues. CDR1 and CDR2 (germline): LNHDA, SQIVND (reference sequence). V was pared by 3 bases and J by 5 bases, with 10 bases between. CDR3 protein: CASSIGGGTEAFF. The CDR3 DNA reads TGTGCCAGTAGTATTGGTGGAGGGACTGAAGCTTTCTTT. Full variable domain (remainder filled in from reference TRBV19 and TRBJ1-1): DGGITQSPKYLFRKEGQNVTLSCEQNLNHDAMYWYRQDPGQGLRLIYYSQIVNDFQKGDIAEGYSVSREKKESFPLTVTSAQKNPTAFYLCASSIGGGTEAFFGQGTRLTVV.

The chain uses TRBV30 and TRBJ1-3; D gene ambiguous. There are 14 residues in the CDR3. Trimming removed 0 bases from V and 2 bases from J, with 8 bases in between. Germline-derived CDR1 and CDR2 are GTSNPN and SVGIG (reference sequence). CDR3 protein: CAWSVMAAGNTIYF. The CDR3 nucleotides are TGTGCCTGGAGTGTAATGGCAGCTGGAAACACCATATATTTT.

V is TRBV9 and J is TRBJ2-1; D is perhaps TRBD2 (5 bases). CDR1 and CDR2 (germline): SGDLS, YYNGEE. Trimming shortened V by 0 bases and J by 16 bases, and 20 bases separated the two germline ends. The CDR3 sequence is 14 residues long. The chain's CDR3 is CASSVVTGKSELFF. Here the CDR3 DNA reads TGTGCCAGCAGCGTAGTTACGGGAAAGTCCGAGCTATTCTTC.

The chain recombines TRBV7-8 with TRBJ2-4; D possibly corresponds to TRBD2 (7 bases). The V gene lost 0 bases and the J gene lost 0 bases, with 15 bases spanning the gap. This CDR3 has 18 residues. CDR1 is SGHVS, CDR2 FQNEAQ, per germline. The CDR3 bases are TGTGCCAGCAGCTTAGCGGTGGCGGGGGCCCTAGCCAAAAACATTCAGTACTTC. Amino acids: CASSLAVAGALAKNIQYF. Full variable domain (remainder filled in from reference TRBV7-8 and TRBJ2-4): GAGVSQSPRYKVAKRGQDVALRCDPISGHVSLFWYQQALGQGPEFLTYFQNEAQLDKSGLPSDRFFAERPEGSVSTLKIQRTQQEDSAVYLCASSLAVAGALAKNIQYFGAGTRLSVL.

The chain couples TRBV6-1 to TRBJ2-5; D may be TRBD1 (5 bases). Germline CDR1 and CDR2: MNHNS and SASEGT. CDR3 size: 14 residues. The ends were cut back, 7 bases at V and 2 bases at J, with 14 bases in the middle. Here the CDR3 reads CASIRDRLQETQYF. The CDR3 DNA sequence: TGTGCCAGCATCCGTGACAGACTGCAAGAGACCCAGTACTTC.

The V gene is TRBV7-8, the J gene TRBJ1-2; TRBD1 matches 7 bases. Germline CDR1 SGHVS, CDR2 FQNEAQ. The V gene end was trimmed by 5 bases and the J gene end by 5 bases; junction bases not matched to a gene: 8. The CDR3 covers 14 residues. DNA for the CDR3: TGTGCCAGCAGCCCAGGGACAGTAATTTATGGCTACACCTTC. Translated, it gives CASSPGTVIYGYTF.

This chain uses TRBV4-1 with TRBJ2-5, with TRBD2 as a possible D gene (5 bases). From germline, CDR1 is MGHRA and CDR2 YSYEKL. V lost 3 bases and J 6 bases, leaving 11 bases between the germline ends. The CDR3 contains 13 residues. DNA of the CDR3: TGCGCCAGCAGCCACCACGGGGAGCAGACCCAGTACTTC. This translates into CASSHHGEQTQYF.